The 9 T cell receptor beta chains below all came from one sample that was sequenced in a study of cytomegalovirus exposure and HLA in healthy donors. In the PCR, 60 Vbeta and 13 Jbeta primers were used. The table came from immunoSEQ multiplex PCR; TCRdb's copy has only in-frame clones and leaves some out. The repertoire includes about 190,000 clones, just under 75% of them detected once, and about 5% sits in the top ten. Sequences were obtained from PBMCs. The source is a man aged 25-40 years in good health and CMV-seropositive.

The chain carries TRBV28 and TRBJ1-2; D call uncertain. The V gene's germline CDR1 is MDHEN and CDR2 SYDVKM. The CDR3 is 13 residues long. V shed 6 bases and J shed 4 bases, with 12 bases lying between them. CDR3 bases: TGTGCCAGCAGCCTCCCGGGTTCCTATGGCTACACCTTC. Amino acids: CASSLPGSYGYTF.

This CDR3 is CASSPTGGNEQFF. CDR3 DNA: TGTGCCAGCAGCCCGACAGGGGGGAATGAGCAGTTCTTC. This chain uses TRBV11-2 with TRBJ2-1; 9 positions agree with TRBD1. The CDR3 has 13 amino acids. CDR1 and CDR2 (germline): SGHAT, FQNNGV. The trim removed 5 bases at V and 7 bases at J, leaving 3 bases unmatched.

J is TRBJ2-1 and V is TRBV7-9; D not resolved. Germline V CDR1 and CDR2: SEHNR, FQNEAQ (reference sequence). The ends were cut back, 2 bases at V and 0 bases at J, with 5 bases in the middle. The CDR3 length is 14 residues. The DNA for the CDR3 is TGTGCCAGCAGCTTATCGGTCTCCTACAATGAGCAGTTCTTC. Residues: CASSLSVSYNEQFF.

The V gene is TRBV28, the J gene TRBJ2-1; D might be TRBD2 (5 bases). V was pared by 7 bases and J by 8 bases, with 21 bases between. The CDR3 length is 15 residues. CDR1 and CDR2 (germline): MDHEN, SYDVKM. Written as DNA, the CDR3 is TGTGCCAGCACCACCCCCACTAGTAAGCGACATGAGCAGTTCTTC. Its protein is CASTTPTSKRHEQFF.

The V gene is TRBV7-3, the J gene TRBJ1-6, with a tentative D call TRBD1 (6 bases). The germline V gene encodes CDR1 SGHTA and CDR2 FQGTGA. V lost 5 bases to trimming and J lost 8 bases, with 10 bases between them. The CDR3 has 13 amino acids. In DNA form, the CDR3 reads TGTGCCAGCAGCCTGGACAGTTATTCACCCCTCCACTTT. It is translated as CASSLDSYSPLHF.

This clone came up once. The V gene is TRBV27, the J gene TRBJ2-7; 7 nucleotides agree with TRBD1. CDR3 length: 13 residues. The germline V gene has CDR1 MNHEY and CDR2 SMNVEV (reference sequence). V lost 6 bases to trimming and J lost 3 bases; unmatched junction nucleotides: 5. The CDR3 region is CASSDRANYEQYF. The CDR3 DNA sequence: TGTGCCAGCAGCGACAGGGCGAACTACGAGCAGTACTTC.

The V call is TRBV5-1, the J call TRBJ2-3; D gene uncertain. V gave up 1 base and J gave up 1 base, with 4 bases separating them. The germline V gene encodes CDR1 SGHRS and CDR2 YFSETQ. This CDR3 has 13 residues. The CDR3 DNA is TGCGCCAGCAGCTTGCTAGGCACAGATACGCAGTATTTT. This gives the protein CASSLLGTDTQYF.

The V and J genes are TRBV9 and TRBJ2-5; the match to TRBD2 covers 12 bases. Germline CDR1 is SGDLS and CDR2 is YYNGEE. The CDR3 is 15 amino acids. The V and J ends lost 3 bases and 2 bases, in that order; junction bases with no gene match: 2. The CDR3: CASSEGTSGQETQYF. CDR3 coding DNA: TGTGCCAGCAGCGAGGGGACTAGCGGGCAAGAGACCCAGTACTTC.

The V and J genes are TRBV15 and TRBJ2-7; 7 bases agree with TRBD2. The CDR3 has 15 residues. Germline-derived CDR1 and CDR2 are LNHNV and YYDKDF (reference sequence). The V and J ends lost 0 bases and 3 bases, in that order; junction bases with no gene match: 5. CDR3 DNA sequence: TGTGCCACCAGCAGAGAAGGCGGGAGCCACTACGAGCAGTACTTC. Translated, it gives CATSREGGSHYEQYF.